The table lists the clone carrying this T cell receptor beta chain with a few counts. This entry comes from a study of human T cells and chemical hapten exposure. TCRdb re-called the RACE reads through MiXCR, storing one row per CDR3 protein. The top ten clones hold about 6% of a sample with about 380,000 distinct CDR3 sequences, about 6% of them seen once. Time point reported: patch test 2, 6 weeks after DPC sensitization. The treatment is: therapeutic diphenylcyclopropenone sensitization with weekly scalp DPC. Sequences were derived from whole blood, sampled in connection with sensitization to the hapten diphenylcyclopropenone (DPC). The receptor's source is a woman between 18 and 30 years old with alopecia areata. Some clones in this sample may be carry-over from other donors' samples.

CDR3 nucleotide sequence: TGTGCCATCAGTGAAACGGGACAGACAACCTACGAGCAGTACTTC. This sequence encodes CAISETGQTTYEQYF. V and J are TRBV10-3 and TRBJ2-7; 7 nucleotides agree with TRBD1. V trimming: 3 bases; J trimming: 2 bases; junction bases outside the gene matches: 7. Germline CDR1 and CDR2: ENHRY and SYGVKD. This CDR3 is built from 15 residues.